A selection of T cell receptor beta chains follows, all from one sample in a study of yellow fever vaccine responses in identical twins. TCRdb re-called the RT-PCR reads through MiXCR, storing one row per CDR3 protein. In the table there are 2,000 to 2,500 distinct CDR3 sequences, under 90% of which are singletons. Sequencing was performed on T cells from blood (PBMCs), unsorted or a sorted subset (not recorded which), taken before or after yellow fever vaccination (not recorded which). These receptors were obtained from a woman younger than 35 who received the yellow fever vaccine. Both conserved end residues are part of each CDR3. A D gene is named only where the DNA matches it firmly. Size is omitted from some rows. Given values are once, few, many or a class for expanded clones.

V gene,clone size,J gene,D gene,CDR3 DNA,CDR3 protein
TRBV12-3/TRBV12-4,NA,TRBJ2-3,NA,TGTGCCAGCAGTTGGGAACACCGCACAGATACGCAGTATTTT,CASSWEHRTDTQYF
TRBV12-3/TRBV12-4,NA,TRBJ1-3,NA,TGTGCCTCTAGTTCTGGAAACACCATATATTTT,CASSSGNTIYF
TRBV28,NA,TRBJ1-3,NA,TGTGCCAGCAGTTTAAGAGGGGATCGAGGCACCATATATTTT,CASSLRGDRGTIYF
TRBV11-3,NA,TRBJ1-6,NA,TGTGCCAGCAGCTTAGGCCAGGGAAGAGGATCACCCCTCCACTTT,CASSLGQGRGSPLHF
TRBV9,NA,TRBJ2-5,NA,TGTGCCAGCAGCTCTTGGGAGTTGGGAGAGACCCAGTACTTC,CASSSWELGETQYF
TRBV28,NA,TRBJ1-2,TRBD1,TGTGCCAGCTTAGACCTTCAGGGGGCTTTGGATGGCTACACCTTC,CASLDLQGALDGYTF
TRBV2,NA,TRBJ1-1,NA,TGTGCCAGCGGGGCCGGGGTGGTAGCTTTCTTT,CASGAGVVAFF
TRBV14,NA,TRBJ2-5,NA,TGTGCCAGCAGCCTACTGCTAGAGACCCAGTACTTC,CASSLLLETQYF
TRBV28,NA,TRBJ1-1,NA,TGTGCCAGCAGTGACAGTAACACTGAAGCTTTCTTT,CASSDSNTEAFF
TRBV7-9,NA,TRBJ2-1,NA,TGTGCCAGCAGCCAGACCTCTAGTTCTGAGCAGTTCTTC,CASSQTSSSEQFF
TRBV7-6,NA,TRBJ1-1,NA,TGTGCCAGCAGCTTAACAAGGACGTCCGGATCGAACACTGAAGCTTTCTTT,CASSLTRTSGSNTEAFF
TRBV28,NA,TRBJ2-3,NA,TGTGCCAGCAGTGTCTTGGCGGCCACAGATACGCAGTATTTT,CASSVLAATDTQYF
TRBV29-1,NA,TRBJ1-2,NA,TGCAGCGTCCCTGGCTACACCTTC,CSVPGYTF
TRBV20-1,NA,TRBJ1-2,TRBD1,TGCAGTGCTATGGACAGGGTGGGGTATGGCTACACCTTC,CSAMDRVGYGYTF
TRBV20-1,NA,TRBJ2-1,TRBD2,TGCAGTGCTATCACCGGGACTAGCTCTTACAATGAGCAGTTCTTC,CSAITGTSSYNEQFF
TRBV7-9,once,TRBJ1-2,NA,TGTGCCAGCAGCTTGTATCGCGACGAGGGCTACACCTTC,CASSLYRDEGYTF
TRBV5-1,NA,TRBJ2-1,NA,TGCGCCAGCAGCTTGGCCGTAGGGGTCAATGAGCAGTTCTTC,CASSLAVGVNEQFF
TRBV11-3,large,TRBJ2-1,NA,TGTGCCAGCAAACAGGGAGCCTACAATGAGCAGTTCTTC,CASKQGAYNEQFF
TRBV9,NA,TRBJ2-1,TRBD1,TGTGCCAGCAGCGGCCAGGGGGCCCCCCTGTTCTTC,CASSGQGAPLFF
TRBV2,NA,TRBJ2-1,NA,TGTGCCAGCAGTGATTGGGCAGGGGTATCCTTCAATGAGCAGTTCTTC,CASSDWAGVSFNEQFF
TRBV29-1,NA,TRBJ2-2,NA,TGCAGCGTACCCGCGGGCGGGGAGCTGTTTTTT,CSVPAGGELFF
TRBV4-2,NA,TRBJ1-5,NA,TGTGCCAGCAGCCAAGAGGGGGGTAGCAATCAGCCCCAGCATTTT,CASSQEGGSNQPQHF
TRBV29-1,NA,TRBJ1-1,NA,TGCAGCGTTGAAGCGAACACTGAAGCTTTCTTT,CSVEANTEAFF
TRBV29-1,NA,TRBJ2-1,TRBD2,TGCAGCGTTGAAATAGGACTAGCGGGAGACCTGCAGTTCTTC,CSVEIGLAGDLQFF
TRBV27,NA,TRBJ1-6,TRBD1,TGTGCCAGCAGTGCGGCAGCCCCGGGACAGGGGTATTCACCCCTCCACTTT,CASSAAAPGQGYSPLHF
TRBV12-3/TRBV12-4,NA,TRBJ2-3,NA,TGTGCCAGCAGTTTAGAAGACCCCGCGGTGTCAGATACGCAGTATTTT,CASSLEDPAVSDTQYF
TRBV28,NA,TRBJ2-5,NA,TGTGCCAGCACCCGACACCAAGAGACCCAGTACTTC,CASTRHQETQYF
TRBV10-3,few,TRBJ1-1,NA,TGTGCCATCCAGAGGGCAGGAACTGAAGCTTTCTTT,CAIQRAGTEAFF
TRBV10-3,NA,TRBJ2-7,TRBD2,TGTGCCATCAGTGAGTCTCGCGGGGGGCGCGCCTACGAGCAGTACTTC,CAISESRGGRAYEQYF
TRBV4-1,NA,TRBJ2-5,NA,TGCGCCAGCAGCCAAGATAGGGTGGGGAAGACCCAGTACTTC,CASSQDRVGKTQYF
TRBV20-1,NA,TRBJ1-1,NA,TGCAGTGCTCAAACAGAGGGGGACACTGAAGCTTTCTTT,CSAQTEGDTEAFF
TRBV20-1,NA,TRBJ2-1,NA,TGCAGTGCTAAACACCTCAGACTGAACGGTCCCTCCTACAATGAGCAGTTCTTC,CSAKHLRLNGPSYNEQFF
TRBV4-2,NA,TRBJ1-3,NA,TGTGCCAGCAGCCAAGATCCAGGGAGCGGAAACACCATATATTTT,CASSQDPGSGNTIYF
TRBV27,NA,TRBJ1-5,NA,TGTGCCAGCAGTTTATCGGCAATTCGTAGCAATCAGCCCCAGCATTTT,CASSLSAIRSNQPQHF
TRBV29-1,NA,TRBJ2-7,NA,TGCAGCGTTATAGGGGACGAGCAGTACTTC,CSVIGDEQYF
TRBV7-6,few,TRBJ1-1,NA,TGTGCCAGCAGCTTAGCGGGTTGGGCAGTGAAAATGAACACTGAAGCTTTCTTT,CASSLAGWAVKMNTEAFF
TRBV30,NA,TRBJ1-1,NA,TGTGCCTCTCCGATTGGTCTCCCTGACACTGAAGCTTTCTTT,CASPIGLPDTEAFF
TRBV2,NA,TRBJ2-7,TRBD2,TGTGCCGGTAGGGGTCCTAGCGGGCGAGGGCCTTCCTACGAGCAGTACTTC,CAGRGPSGRGPSYEQYF
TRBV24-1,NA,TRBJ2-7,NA,TGTGCCACCAGTGATTCCAGGATCTACGAGCAGTACTTC,CATSDSRIYEQYF
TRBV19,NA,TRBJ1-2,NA,TGTGCCAGTAGTATCGGGGGGGGCTATGGCTACACCTTC,CASSIGGGYGYTF
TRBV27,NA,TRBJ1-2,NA,TGTGCCAGCAGCCCCATGATGGGGAACTATGGCTACACCTTC,CASSPMMGNYGYTF
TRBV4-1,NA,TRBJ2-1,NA,TGCGCCAGCAAGGTTCTAGCGCAAAACAATGAGCAGTTCTTC,CASKVLAQNNEQFF
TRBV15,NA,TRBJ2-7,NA,TGTGCCACCAGCATTGCGGGGTACGAGCAGTACTTC,CATSIAGYEQYF
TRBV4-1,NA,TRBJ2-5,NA,TGCGCCAGCAGCCAAGATTGGGACCAGGGAGTCTGGCAACAAGAGACCCAGTACTTC,CASSQDWDQGVWQQETQYF
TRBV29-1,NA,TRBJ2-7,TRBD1,TGCAGCGTTGAGGGACAGGCACCCTACGAGCAGTACTTC,CSVEGQAPYEQYF
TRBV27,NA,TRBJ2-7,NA,TGTGCCAGCAGTCCCAGACTCCGAGGCGAGCAGTACTTC,CASSPRLRGEQYF
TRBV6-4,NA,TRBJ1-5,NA,TGTGCCAGCAGTGACGGTGGGGCTACTGGCAATCAGCCCCAGCATTTT,CASSDGGATGNQPQHF
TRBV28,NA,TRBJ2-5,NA,TGTGCCAGCAGTTTACGGTGGAAAGAGACCCAGTACTTC,CASSLRWKETQYF
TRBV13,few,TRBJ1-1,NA,TGTGCCGGAAGGGGGGAATTTACCACTGAAGCTTTCTTT,CAGRGEFTTEAFF